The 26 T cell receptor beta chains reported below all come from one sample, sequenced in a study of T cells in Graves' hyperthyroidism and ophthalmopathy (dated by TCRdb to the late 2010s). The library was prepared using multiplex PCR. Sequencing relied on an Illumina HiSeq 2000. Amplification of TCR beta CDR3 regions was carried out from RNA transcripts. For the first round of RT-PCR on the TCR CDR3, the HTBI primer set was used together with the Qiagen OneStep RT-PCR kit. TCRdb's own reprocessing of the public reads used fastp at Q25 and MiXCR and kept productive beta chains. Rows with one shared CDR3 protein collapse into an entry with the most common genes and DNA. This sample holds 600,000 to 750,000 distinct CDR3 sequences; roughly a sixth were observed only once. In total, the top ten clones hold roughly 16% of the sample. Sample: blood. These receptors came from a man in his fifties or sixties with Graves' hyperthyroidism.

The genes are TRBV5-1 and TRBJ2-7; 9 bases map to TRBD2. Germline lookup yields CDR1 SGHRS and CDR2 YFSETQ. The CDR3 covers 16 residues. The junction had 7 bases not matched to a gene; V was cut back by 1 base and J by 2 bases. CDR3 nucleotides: TGCGCCAGCAGCTTGTCCTGGTCTAGCGGGACCTACGAGCAGTACTTC. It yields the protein CASSLSWSSGTYEQYF. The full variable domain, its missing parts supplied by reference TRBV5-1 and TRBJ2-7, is KAGVTQTPRYLIKTRGQQVTLSCSPISGHRSVSWYQQTPGQGLQFLFEYFSETQRNKGNFPGRFSGRQFSNSRSEMNVSTLELGDSALYLCASSLSWSSGTYEQYFGPGTRLTVT.

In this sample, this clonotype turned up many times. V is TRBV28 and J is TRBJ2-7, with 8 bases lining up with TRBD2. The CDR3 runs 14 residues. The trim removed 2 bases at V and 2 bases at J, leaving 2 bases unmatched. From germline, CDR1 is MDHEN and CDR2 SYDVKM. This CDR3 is CASSLAGGPYEQYF. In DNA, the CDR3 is TGTGCCAGCAGTTTAGCGGGAGGCCCCTACGAGCAGTACTTC.

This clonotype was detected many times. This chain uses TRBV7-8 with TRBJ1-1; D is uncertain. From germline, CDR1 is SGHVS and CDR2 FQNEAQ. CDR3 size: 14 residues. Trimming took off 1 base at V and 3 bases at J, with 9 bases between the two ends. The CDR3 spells CASSLGNPYTEAFF. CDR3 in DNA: TGTGCCAGCAGCTTAGGGAATCCTTACACTGAAGCTTTCTTT.

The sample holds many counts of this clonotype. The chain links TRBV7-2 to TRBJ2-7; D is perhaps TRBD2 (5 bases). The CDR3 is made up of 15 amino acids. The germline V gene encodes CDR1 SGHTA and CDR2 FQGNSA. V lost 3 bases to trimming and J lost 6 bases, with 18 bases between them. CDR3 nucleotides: TGTGCCAGCAGCTTCCGCGGCCTAGCATTAGGCGAGCAGTACTTC. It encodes CASSFRGLALGEQYF.

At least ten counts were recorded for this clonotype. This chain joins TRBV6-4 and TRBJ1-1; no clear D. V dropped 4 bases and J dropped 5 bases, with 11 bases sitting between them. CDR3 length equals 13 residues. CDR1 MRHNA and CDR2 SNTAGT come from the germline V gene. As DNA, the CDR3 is TGTGCCAGCAGTGCCTCGTGGGGAACTGAAGCTTTCTTT. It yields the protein CASSASWGTEAFF.

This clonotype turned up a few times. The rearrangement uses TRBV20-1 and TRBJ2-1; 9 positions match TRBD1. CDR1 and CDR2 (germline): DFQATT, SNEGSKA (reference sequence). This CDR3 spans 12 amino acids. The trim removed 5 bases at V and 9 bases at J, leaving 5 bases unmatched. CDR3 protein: CSAFDRGTEQFF. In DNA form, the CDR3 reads TGCAGTGCTTTTGACAGGGGGACTGAGCAGTTCTTC.

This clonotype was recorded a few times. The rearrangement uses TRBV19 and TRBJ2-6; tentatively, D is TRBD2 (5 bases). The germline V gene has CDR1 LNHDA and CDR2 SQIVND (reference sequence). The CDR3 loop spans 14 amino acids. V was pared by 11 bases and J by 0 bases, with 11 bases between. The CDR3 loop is CAVRRDSGANVLTF. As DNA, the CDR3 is TGTGCCGTAAGACGGGACTCTGGGGCCAACGTCCTGACTTTC.

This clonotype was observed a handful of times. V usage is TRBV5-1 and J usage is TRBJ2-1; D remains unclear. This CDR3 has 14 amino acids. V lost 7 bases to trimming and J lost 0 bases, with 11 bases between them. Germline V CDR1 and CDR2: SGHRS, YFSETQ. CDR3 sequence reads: CASFSPSSYNEQFF. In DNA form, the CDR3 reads TGCGCCAGCTTTTCCCCGAGCTCCTACAATGAGCAGTTCTTC.

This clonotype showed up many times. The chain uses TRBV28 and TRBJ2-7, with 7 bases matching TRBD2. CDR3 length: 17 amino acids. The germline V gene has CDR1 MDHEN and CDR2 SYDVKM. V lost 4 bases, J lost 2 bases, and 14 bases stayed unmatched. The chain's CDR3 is CASSSVLAATPTYEQYF. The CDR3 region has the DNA TGTGCCAGCAGTTCTGTCCTAGCGGCAACACCTACCTACGAGCAGTACTTC. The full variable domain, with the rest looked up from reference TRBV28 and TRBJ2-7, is DVKVTQSSRYLVKRTGEKVFLECVQDMDHENMFWYRQDPGLGLRLIYFSYDVKMKEKGDIPEGYSVSREKKERFSLILESASTNQTSMYLCASSSVLAATPTYEQYFGPGTRLTVT.

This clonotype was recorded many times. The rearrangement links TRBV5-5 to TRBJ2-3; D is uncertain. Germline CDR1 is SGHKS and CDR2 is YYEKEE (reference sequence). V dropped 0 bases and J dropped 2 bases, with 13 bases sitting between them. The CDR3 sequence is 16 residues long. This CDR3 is CASSLAPGTSTDTQYF. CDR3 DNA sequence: TGTGCCAGCAGCTTGGCCCCGGGTACCTCCACAGATACGCAGTATTTT.

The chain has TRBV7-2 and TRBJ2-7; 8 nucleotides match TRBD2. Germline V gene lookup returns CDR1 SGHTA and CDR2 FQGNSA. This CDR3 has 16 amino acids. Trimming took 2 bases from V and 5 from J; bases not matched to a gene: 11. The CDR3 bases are TGTGCCAGCAGCTTATACGGGGGGGGGTGGGAGAACGAGCAGTACTTC. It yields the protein CASSLYGGGWENEQYF.

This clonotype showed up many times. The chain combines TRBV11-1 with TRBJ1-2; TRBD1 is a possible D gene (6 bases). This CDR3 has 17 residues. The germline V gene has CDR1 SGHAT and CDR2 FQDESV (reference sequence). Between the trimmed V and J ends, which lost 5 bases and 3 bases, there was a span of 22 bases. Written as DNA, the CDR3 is TGTGCCAGCAGCCCCTTGGCGGGGGGCGGCATGGACTATGGCTACACCTTC. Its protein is CASSPLAGGGMDYGYTF.

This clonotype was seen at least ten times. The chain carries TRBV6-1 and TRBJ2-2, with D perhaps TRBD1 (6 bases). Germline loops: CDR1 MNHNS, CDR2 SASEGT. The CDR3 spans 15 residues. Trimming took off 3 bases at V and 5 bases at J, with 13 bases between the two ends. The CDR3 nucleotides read TGTGCCAGCAGTGAGCCAGGGACACGGACCGGGGAGCTGTTTTTT. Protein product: CASSEPGTRTGELFF.

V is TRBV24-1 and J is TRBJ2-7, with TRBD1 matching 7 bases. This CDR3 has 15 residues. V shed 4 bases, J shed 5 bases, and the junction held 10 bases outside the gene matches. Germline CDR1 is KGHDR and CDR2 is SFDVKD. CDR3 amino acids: CATSDRLTGTDEQYF. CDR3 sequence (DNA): TGTGCCACCAGTGACCGCCTGACAGGGACCGACGAGCAGTACTTC.

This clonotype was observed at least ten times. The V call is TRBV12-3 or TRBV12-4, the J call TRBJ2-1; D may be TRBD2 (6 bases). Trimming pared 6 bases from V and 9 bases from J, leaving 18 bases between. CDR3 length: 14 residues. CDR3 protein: CASSLLLGRSEQFF. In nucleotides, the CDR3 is TGTGCCAGCAGCCTCCTCCTGGGGAGGAGTGAGCAGTTCTTC.

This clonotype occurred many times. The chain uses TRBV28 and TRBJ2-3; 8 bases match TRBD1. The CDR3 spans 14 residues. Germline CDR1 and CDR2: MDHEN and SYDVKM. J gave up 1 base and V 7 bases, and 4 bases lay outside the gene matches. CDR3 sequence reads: CASTSGQGTDTQYF. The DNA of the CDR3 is TGTGCCAGCACCTCGGGACAGGGCACAGATACGCAGTATTTT.

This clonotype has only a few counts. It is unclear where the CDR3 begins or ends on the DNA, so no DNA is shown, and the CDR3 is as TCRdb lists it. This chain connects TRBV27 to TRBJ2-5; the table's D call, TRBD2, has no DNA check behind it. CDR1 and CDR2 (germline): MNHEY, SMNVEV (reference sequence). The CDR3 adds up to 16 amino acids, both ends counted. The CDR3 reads CASSLSLREGQETQYF.

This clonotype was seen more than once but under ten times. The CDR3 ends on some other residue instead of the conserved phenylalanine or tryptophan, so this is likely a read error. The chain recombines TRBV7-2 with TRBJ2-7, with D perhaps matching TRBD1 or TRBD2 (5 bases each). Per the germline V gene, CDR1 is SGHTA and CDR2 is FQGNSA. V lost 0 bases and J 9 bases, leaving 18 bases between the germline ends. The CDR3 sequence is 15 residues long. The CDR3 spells CASSLARDLQGGQYL. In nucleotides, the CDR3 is TGTGCCAGCAGCTTAGCAAGGGACCTTCAAGGCGGGCAGTACCTC.

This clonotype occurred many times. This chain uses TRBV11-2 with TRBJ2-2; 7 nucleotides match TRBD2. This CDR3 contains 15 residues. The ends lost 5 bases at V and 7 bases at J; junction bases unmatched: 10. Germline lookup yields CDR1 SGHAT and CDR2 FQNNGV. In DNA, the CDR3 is TGTGCCAGCAGCCTTGAGCGGGATTTAGACGGGGAGCTGTTTTTT. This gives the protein CASSLERDLDGELFF.

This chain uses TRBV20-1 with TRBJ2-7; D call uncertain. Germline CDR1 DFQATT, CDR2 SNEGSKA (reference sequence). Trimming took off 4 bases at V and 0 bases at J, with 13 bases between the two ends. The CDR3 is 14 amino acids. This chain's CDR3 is CSATRGTGSYEQYF. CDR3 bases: TGCAGTGCTACTCGTGGCACTGGCTCCTACGAGCAGTACTTC.

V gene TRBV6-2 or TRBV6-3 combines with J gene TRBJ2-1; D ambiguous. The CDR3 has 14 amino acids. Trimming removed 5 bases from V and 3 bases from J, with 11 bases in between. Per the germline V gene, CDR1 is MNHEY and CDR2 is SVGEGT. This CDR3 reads CASSRRAVYNEQFF. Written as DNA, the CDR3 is TGTGCCAGCAGTCGTAGAGCTGTCTACAATGAGCAGTTCTTC.

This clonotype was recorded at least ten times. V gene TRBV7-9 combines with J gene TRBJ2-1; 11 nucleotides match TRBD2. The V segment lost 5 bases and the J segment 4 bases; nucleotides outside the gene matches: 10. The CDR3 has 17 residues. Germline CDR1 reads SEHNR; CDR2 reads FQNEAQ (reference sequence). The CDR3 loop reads CASSPRGTSGIYNEQFF. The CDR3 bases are TGTGCCAGCAGCCCACGCGGGACTAGCGGAATATACAATGAGCAGTTCTTC.

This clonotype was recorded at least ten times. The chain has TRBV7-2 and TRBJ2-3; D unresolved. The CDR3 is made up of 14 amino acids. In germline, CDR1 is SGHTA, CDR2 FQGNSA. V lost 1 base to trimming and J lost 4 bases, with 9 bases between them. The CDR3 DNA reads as TGTGCCAGCAGCTTAGTGGGGTTGGCAGATACGCAGTATTTT. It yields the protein CASSLVGLADTQYF.

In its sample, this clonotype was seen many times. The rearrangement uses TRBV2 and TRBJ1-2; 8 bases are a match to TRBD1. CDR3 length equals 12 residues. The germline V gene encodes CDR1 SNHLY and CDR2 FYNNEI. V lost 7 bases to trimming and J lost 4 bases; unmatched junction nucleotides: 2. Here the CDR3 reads CASNQGAYGYTF. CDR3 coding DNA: TGTGCCAGCAACCAGGGGGCCTATGGCTACACCTTC.

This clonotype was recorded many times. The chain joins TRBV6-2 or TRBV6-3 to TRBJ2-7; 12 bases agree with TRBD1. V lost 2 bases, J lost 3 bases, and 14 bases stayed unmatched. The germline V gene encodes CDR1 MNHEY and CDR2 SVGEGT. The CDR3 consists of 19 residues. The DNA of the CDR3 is TGTGCCAGCAGTTACCGGGACAGGGGGCTACCCCGGGTACTCTACGAGCAGTACTTC. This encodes CASSYRDRGLPRVLYEQYF.

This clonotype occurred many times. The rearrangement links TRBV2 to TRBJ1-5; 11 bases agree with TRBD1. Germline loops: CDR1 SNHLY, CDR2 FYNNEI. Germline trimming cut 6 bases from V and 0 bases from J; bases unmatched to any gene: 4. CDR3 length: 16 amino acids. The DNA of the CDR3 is TGTGCCAGCAGGGACGGGACAGGGGGTAGCAATCAGCCCCAGCATTTT. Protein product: CASRDGTGGSNQPQHF.